The present TCR beta chain was sequenced within a study of chemoradiotherapy in HPV16-positive cancers. Repeated repertoire sampling spanned the course of chemoradiotherapy. TCRdb's copy holds only in-frame clones and misses some; the assay was immunoSEQ multiplex PCR. The repertoire has fewer than 15,000 clones, around 70% of them found once; the top ten carry around 15%. V was trimmed by 0 bases and J by 1 base, leaving 9 bases between them. Germline loops: CDR1 MNHEY, CDR2 SVGAGI. This CDR3 is 15 amino acids long. The receptor's source is a human donor with HPV-associated anogenital cancer. The specimen was obtained from a patient who underwent chemoradiotherapy. The chain links TRBV6-5 to TRBJ2-5, with unresolved D. CDR3 sequence: CASSYSTTPQETQYF. CDR3 nucleotide sequence: TGTGCCAGCAGTTACTCGACAACTCCCCAAGAGACCCAGTACTTC.